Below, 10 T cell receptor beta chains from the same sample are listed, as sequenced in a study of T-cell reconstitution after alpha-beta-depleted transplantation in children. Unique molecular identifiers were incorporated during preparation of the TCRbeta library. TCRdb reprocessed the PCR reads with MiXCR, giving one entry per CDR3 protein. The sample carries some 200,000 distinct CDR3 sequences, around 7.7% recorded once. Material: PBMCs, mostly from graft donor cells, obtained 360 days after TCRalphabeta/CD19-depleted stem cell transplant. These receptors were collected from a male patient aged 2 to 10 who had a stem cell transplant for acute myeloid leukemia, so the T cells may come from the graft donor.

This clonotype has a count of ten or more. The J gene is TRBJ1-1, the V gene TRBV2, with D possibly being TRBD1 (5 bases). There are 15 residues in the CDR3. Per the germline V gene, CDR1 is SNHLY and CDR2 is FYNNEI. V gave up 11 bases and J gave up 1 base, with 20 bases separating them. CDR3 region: CASEREGLWNTEAFF. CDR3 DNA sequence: TGTGCCTCCGAAAGGGAGGGGCTGTGGAACACTGAAGCTTTCTTT.

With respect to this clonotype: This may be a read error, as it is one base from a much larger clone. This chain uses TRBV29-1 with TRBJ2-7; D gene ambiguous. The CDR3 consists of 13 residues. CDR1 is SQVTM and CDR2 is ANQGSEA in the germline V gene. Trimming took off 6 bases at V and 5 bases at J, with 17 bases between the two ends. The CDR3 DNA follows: TGCAGCGTCGCGGTAGGGATCGGCAACGAGCAGTACTTC. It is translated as CSVAVGIGNEQYF.

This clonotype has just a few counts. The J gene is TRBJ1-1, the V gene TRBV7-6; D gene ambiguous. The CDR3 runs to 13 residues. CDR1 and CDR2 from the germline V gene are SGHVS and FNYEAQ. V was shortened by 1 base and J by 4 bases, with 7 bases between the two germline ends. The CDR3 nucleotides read TGTGCCAGCAGCTTAGTATCGAGCACTGAAGCTTTCTTT. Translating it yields CASSLVSSTEAFF. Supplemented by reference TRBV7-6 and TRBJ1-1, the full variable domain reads GAGVSQSPRYKVTKRGQDVALRCDPISGHVSLYWYRQALGQGPEFLTYFNYEAQQDKSGLPNDRFSAERPEGSISTLTIQRTEQRDSAMYRCASSLVSSTEAFFGQGTRLTVV.

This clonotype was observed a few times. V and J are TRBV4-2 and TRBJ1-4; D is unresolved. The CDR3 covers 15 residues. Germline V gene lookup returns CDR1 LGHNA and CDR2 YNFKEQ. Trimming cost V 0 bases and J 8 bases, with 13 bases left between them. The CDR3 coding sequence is TGTGCCAGCAGCCAAGATGGAAGATCTGAGGAAAAACTGTTTTTT. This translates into CASSQDGRSEEKLFF.

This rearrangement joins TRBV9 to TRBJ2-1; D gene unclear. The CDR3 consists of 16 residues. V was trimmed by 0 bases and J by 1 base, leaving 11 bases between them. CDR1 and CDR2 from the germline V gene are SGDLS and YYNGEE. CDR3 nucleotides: TGTGCCAGCAGCGTAGACCTAGGTGGATCCTACAATGAGCAGTTCTTC. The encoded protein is CASSVDLGGSYNEQFF.

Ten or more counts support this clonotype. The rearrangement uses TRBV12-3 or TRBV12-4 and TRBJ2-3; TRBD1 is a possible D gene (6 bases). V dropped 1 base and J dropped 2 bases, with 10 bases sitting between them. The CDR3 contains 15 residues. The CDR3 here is CASSLGGGPTDTQYF. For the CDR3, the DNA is TGTGCCAGCAGTTTAGGAGGGGGTCCCACAGATACGCAGTATTTT.

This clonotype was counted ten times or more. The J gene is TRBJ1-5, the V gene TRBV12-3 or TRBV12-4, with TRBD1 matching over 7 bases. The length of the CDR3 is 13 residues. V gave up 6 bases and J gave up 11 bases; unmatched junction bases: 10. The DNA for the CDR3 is TGTGCCAGCAGCCTGGGACAGCGCTCTTCCCAGCATTTT. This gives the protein CASSLGQRSSQHF.

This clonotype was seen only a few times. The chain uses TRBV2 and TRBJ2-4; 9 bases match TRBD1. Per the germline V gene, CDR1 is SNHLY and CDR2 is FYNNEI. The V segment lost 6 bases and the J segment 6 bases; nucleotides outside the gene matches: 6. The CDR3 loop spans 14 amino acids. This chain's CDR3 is CASRPGTGRNIQYF. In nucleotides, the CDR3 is TGTGCCAGCAGGCCCGGGACAGGGAGAAACATTCAGTACTTC.

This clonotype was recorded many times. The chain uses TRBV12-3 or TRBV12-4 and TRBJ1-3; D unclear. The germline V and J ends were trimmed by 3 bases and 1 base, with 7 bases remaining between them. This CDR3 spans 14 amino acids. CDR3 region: CASSLWVSGNTIYF. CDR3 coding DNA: TGTGCCAGCAGTTTGTGGGTTTCTGGAAACACCATATATTTT.

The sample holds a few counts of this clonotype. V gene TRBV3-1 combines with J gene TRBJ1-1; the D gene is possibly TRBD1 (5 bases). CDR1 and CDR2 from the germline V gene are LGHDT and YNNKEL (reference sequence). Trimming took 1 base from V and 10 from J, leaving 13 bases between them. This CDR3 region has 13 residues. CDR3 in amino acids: CASSQAGRDGAFF. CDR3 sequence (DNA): TGTGCCAGCAGCCAAGCGGGCAGGGATGGAGCTTTCTTT.